These 9 T cell receptor beta chains came from one sample sequenced in a study of blood T cell repertoires in COVID-19. TCRdb's copy holds only in-frame clones and misses some; the assay was immunoSEQ multiplex PCR. The sample carries about 110,000 clones, 70% to 90% recorded once. The source material was peripheral blood. The receptors here all came from a human donor in a cohort sampled during active COVID-19.

The rearrangement uses TRBV7-2 and TRBJ2-2; no clear D. Trimming pared 1 base from V and 5 bases from J, leaving 11 bases between. The CDR3 is 15 amino acids. The germline gives CDR1 SGHTA, CDR2 FQGNSA. This CDR3 is CASSLGFSRTGELFF. The CDR3 nucleotides read TGTGCCAGCAGCTTAGGCTTTAGCCGGACCGGGGAGCTGTTTTTT.

The chain uses TRBV5-4 and TRBJ2-5; D possibly corresponds to TRBD2 (6 bases). CDR1 and CDR2 (germline): SGHNT, YYREEE (reference sequence). The CDR3 totals 12 residues. Trimming shortened V by 7 bases and J by 5 bases, and 12 bases separated the two germline ends. In nucleotides, the CDR3 is TGTGCCAGCCGAGGAGGGTCGGAGACCCAGTACTTC. Encoded protein: CASRGGSETQYF. Filled out from reference TRBV5-4 and TRBJ2-5, the complete variable domain reads ETGVTQSPTHLIKTRGQQVTLRCSSQSGHNTVSWYQQALGQGPQFIFQYYREEENGRGNFPPRFSGLQFPNYSSELNVNALELDDSALYLCASRGGSETQYFGPGTRLLVL.

The CDR3 loop is CASSLTGTTEAFF. CDR3 sequence (DNA): TGTGCCAGCAGCCTTACAGGGACGACTGAAGCTTTCTTT. The rearrangement uses TRBV2 and TRBJ1-1; a possible D gene is TRBD1 (6 bases). Trimming removed 6 bases at V and 5 bases at J, with 13 bases between. CDR1 is SNHLY and CDR2 is FYNNEI in the germline V gene. The CDR3 covers 13 residues.

CDR3 amino acids: CASSLAGSSYEQYF. Here the CDR3 DNA reads TGCGCCAGCAGCTTGGCCGGGAGCTCCTACGAGCAGTACTTC. The chain is built from TRBV5-1 and TRBJ2-7; tentative D call: TRBD2 (6 bases). V lost 0 bases and J lost 0, with 7 bases in between. CDR1 SGHRS and CDR2 YFSETQ come from the germline V gene. The CDR3 runs to 14 residues. Using reference TRBV5-1 and TRBJ2-7 for the parts outside the CDR3, the full variable domain is KAGVTQTPRYLIKTRGQQVTLSCSPISGHRSVSWYQQTPGQGLQFLFEYFSETQRNKGNFPGRFSGRQFSNSRSEMNVSTLELGDSALYLCASSLAGSSYEQYFGPGTRLTVT.

CDR3 nucleotide sequence: TGTGCCAGTAAAGATGGGGGACAGCCCCCCTATGGCTACACCTTC. Protein sequence: CASKDGGQPPYGYTF. V usage is TRBV19 and J usage is TRBJ1-2; 7 nucleotides match TRBD1. Germline loops: CDR1 LNHDA, CDR2 SQIVND (reference sequence). V lost 7 bases to trimming and J lost 4 bases; unmatched junction nucleotides: 12. The CDR3 loop spans 15 amino acids.

V usage is TRBV20-1 and J usage is TRBJ1-5, with D tentatively TRBD1 (5 bases). Germline-derived CDR1 and CDR2 are DFQATT and SNEGSKA (reference sequence). V was clipped by 3 bases and J by 1 base, with 13 bases between them. The CDR3 is 15 residues long. Here the CDR3 DNA reads TGCAGTGCTAGTCGGGCGGGGACCAGCAATCAGCCCCAGCATTTT. It specifies CSASRAGTSNQPQHF.

The chain employs TRBV29-1 and TRBJ2-5, with 13 bases that match TRBD2. CDR1 and CDR2 (germline): SQVTM, ANQGSEA. Germline trimming cut 1 base from V and 5 bases from J; bases unmatched to any gene: 28. This CDR3 is 23 amino acids long. Here the CDR3 DNA reads TGCAGCGTTGAAGTCCCGTTGCTGGGACAGACCGGGACTAGCGGGATTACGGGCGAGACCCAGTACTTC. This sequence encodes CSVEVPLLGQTGTSGITGETQYF.

V is TRBV7-2 and J is TRBJ1-5; 8 bases line up with TRBD1. Germline V gene sequence: CDR1 SGHTA, CDR2 FQGNSA. With V trimmed by 5 bases and J by 3 bases, 9 bases remained unmatched. CDR3 length: 16 residues. CDR3 loop: CASSVRQGRLNQPQHF. The CDR3 nucleotides read TGTGCCAGCAGCGTAAGACAGGGGAGGCTCAATCAGCCCCAGCATTTT.

Only a few counts were recorded for this clone. The genes are TRBV7-2 and TRBJ2-2; D possibly corresponds to TRBD2 (6 bases). The CDR3 extends over 13 amino acids. The ends were cut back, 2 bases at V and 6 bases at J, with 7 bases in the middle. Per germline, CDR1 SGHTA and CDR2 FQGNSA. The CDR3 bases are TGTGCCAGCAGCTTATGGGGGGCCGGGGAGCTGTTTTTT. Its protein product is CASSLWGAGELFF.